The clone carrying this T cell receptor (beta chain) was detected many times. The antigen is unknown. The source of the sample is a study of T cells in Graves' hyperthyroidism and ophthalmopathy. Overall study context: Peripheral blood was secured at the point of initial diagnosis, before any treatment.

Clinical symptoms, serum thyroxine and TRAb, thyroid ultrasound and orbital computed tomography together formed the diagnostic basis. PBMCs were derived from 7.5 to 10 ml fresh peripheral blood. Researchers amplified the TCR beta CDR3 regions from RNA transcripts. First-round RT-PCR of the TCR CDR3 relied on the HTBI primer set. One entry per CDR3 protein, called by TCRdb with MiXCR from the multiplex PCR reads. This table holds some 580,000 distinct CDR3 sequences, about 16% found once. The CDR3 is 12 residues long. Germline V gene lookup returns CDR1 DFQATT and CDR2 SNEGSKA (reference sequence). V shed 5 bases and J 6 bases; nucleotides not matched to a gene: 7. Study findings and constraints: In the analysis, a 13 V-J model separated ophthalmopathy from stable hyperthyroidism.

V and J are TRBV20-1 and TRBJ2-7, with 7 bases aligning to TRBD1. This TCR derives from a woman in her forties with Graves' ophthalmopathy. Sample: blood. In nucleotides, the CDR3 is TGCAGTGCTTCCCAGGGGGTCGGCGAGCAGTACTTC. Its protein product is CSASQGVGEQYF.